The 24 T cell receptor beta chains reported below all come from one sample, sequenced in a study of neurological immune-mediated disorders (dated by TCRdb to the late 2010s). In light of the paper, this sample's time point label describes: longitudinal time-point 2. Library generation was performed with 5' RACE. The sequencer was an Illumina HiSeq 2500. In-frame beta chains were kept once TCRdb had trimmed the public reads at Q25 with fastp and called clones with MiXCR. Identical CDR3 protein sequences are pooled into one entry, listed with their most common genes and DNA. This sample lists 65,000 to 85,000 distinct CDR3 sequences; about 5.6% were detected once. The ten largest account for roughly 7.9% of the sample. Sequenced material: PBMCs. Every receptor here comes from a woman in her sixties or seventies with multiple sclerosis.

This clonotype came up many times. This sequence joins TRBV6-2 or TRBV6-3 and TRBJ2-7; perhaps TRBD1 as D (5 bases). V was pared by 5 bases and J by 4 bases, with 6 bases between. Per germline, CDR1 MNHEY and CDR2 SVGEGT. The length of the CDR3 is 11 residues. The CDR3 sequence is CASSRGYEQYF. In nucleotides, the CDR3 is TGTGCCAGCAGTAGGGGATACGAGCAGTACTTC.

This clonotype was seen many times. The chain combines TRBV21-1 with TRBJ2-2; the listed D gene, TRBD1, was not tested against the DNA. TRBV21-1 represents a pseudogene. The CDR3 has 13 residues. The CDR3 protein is CAAGARRTGELFF. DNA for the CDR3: TGTGCCGCGGGCGCGCGGAGGACCGGGGAGCTGTTTTTT.

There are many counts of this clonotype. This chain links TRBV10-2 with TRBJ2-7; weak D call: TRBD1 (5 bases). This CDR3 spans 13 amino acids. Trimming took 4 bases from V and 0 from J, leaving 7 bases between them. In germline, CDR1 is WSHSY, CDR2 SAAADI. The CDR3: CASSGTGSYEQYF. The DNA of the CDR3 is TGCGCCAGCAGTGGAACAGGCTCCTACGAGCAGTACTTC.

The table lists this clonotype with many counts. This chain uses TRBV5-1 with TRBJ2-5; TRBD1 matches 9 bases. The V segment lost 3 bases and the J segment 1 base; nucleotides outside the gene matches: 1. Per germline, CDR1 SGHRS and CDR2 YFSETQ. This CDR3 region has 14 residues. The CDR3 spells CASSWGQGQETQYF. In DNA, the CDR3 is TGCGCCAGCAGCTGGGGACAGGGCCAAGAGACCCAGTACTTC.

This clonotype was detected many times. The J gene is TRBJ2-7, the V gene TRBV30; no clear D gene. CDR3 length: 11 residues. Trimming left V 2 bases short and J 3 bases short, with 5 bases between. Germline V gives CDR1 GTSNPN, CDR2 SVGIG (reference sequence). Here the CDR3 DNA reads TGTGCCTGGAGTCGAAGCTACGAGCAGTACTTC. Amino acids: CAWSRSYEQYF.

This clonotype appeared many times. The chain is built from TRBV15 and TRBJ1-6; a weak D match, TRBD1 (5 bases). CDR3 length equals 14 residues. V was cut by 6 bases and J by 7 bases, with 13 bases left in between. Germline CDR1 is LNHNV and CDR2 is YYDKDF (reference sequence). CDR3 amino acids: CATRGEGKNSPLHF. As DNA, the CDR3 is TGTGCCACCAGAGGGGAGGGAAAAAATTCACCCCTCCACTTT.

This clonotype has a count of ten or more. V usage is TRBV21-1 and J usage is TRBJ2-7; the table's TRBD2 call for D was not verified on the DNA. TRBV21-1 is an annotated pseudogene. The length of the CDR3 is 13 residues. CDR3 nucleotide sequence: TGTGCCAGCCTGGGGACTGAATACTACGAGCAGTACTTC. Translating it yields CASLGTEYYEQYF.

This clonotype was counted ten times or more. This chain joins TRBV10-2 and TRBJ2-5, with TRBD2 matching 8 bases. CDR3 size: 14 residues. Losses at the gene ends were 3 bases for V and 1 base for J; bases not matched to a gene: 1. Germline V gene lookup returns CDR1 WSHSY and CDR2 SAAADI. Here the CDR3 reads CASSDGGGQETQYF. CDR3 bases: TGCGCCAGCAGTGACGGGGGGGGCCAAGAGACCCAGTACTTC.

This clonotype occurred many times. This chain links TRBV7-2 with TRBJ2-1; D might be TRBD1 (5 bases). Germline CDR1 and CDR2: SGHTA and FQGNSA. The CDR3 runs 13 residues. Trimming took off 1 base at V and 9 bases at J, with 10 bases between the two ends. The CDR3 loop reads CASSLEGVGEQFF. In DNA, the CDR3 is TGTGCCAGCAGCTTAGAAGGGGTTGGTGAGCAGTTCTTC.

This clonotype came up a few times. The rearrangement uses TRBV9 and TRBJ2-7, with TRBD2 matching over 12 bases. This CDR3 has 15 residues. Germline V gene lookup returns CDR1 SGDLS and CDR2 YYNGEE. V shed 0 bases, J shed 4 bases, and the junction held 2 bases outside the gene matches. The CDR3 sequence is CASSVEGTSGYEQYF. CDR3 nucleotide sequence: TGTGCCAGCAGCGTAGAGGGGACTAGCGGGTACGAGCAGTACTTC.

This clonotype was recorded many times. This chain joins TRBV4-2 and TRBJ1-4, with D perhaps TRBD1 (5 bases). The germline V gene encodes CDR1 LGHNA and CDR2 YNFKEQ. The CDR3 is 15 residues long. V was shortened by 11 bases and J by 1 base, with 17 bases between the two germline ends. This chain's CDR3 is CAEGELGETNEKLFF. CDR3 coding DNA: TGTGCCGAAGGGGAACTCGGGGAAACTAATGAAAAACTGTTTTTT.

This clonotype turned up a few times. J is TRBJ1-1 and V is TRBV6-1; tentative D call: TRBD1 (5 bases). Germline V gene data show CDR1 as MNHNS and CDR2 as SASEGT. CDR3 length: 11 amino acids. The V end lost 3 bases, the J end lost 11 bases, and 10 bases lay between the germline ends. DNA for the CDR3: TGTGCCAGCAGTGAGTTGGGGGGGGCTTTCTTT. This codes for CASSELGGAFF.

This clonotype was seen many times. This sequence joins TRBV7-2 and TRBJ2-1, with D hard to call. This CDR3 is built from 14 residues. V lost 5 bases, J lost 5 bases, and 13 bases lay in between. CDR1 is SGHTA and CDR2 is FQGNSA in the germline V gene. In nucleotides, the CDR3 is TGTGCCAGCAGCCCCTATTCTGGGGACAATGAGCAGTTCTTC. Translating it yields CASSPYSGDNEQFF.

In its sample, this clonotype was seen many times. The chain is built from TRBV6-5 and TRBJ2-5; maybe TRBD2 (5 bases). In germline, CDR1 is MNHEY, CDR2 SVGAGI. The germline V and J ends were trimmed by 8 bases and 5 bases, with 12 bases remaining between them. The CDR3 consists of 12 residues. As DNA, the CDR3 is TGTGCCAGCCGGGGTGACGGGGAGACCCAGTACTTC. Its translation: CASRGDGETQYF.

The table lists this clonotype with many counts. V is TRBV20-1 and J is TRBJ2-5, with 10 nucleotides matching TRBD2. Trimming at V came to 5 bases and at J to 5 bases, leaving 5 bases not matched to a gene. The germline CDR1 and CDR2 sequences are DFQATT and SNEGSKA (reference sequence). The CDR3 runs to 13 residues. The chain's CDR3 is CSAERGGPETQYF. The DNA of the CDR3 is TGCAGTGCTGAGCGGGGGGGGCCGGAGACCCAGTACTTC.

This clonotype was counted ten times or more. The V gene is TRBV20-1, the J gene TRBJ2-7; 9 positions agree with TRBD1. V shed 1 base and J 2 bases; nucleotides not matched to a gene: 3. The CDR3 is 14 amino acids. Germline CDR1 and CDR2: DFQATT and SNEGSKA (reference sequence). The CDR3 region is CSARGRQGAYEQYF. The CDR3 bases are TGCAGTGCTAGAGGACGACAGGGGGCCTACGAGCAGTACTTC.

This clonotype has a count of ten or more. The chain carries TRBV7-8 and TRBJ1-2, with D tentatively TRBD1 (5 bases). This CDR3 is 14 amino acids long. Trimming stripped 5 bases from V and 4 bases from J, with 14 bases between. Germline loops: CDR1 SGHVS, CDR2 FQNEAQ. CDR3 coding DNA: TGTGCCAGCAGCACCAGGGACGGACCCTATGGCTACACCTTC. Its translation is CASSTRDGPYGYTF.

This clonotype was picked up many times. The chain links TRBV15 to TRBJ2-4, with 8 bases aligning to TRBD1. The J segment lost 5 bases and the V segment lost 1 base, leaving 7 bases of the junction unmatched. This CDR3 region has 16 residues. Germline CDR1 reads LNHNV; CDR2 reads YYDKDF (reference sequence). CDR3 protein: CATSRGGTGLENIQYF. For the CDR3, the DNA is TGTGCCACCAGCAGAGGGGGGACAGGATTAGAAAACATTCAGTACTTC.

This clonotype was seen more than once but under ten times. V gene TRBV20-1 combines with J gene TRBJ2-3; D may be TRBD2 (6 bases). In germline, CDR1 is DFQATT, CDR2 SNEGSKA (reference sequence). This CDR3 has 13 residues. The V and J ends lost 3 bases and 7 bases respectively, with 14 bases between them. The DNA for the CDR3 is TGCAGTGCTAGGGTTAGCGGCCCAAATACGCAGTATTTT. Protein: CSARVSGPNTQYF.

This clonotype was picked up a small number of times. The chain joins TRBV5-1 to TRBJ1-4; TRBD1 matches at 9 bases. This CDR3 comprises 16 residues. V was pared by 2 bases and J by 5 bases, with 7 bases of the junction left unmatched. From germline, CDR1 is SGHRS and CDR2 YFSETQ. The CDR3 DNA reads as TGCGCCAGCAGCTTTCAGATCGGGACAGGGAATGAAAAACTGTTTTTT. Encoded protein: CASSFQIGTGNEKLFF.

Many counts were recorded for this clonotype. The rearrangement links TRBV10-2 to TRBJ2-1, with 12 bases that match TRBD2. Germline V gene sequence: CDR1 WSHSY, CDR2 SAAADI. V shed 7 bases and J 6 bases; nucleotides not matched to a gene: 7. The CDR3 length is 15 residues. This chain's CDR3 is CASTERTSGVNEQFF. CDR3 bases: TGCGCCAGCACCGAGAGGACTAGCGGGGTCAATGAGCAGTTCTTC.

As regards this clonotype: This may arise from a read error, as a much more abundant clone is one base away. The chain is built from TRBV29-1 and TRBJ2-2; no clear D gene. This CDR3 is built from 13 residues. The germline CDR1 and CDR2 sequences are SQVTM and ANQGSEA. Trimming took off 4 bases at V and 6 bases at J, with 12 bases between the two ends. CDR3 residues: CSVALGYAGELFF. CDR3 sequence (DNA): TGCAGCGTTGCACTGGGGTACGCCGGGGAGCTGTTTTTT.

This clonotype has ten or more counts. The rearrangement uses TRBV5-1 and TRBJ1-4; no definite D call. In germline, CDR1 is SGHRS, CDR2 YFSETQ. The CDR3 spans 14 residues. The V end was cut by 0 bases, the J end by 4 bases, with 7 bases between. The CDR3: CASSLGRGNEKLFF. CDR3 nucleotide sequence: TGCGCCAGCAGCTTGGGACGGGGTAATGAAAAACTGTTTTTT.

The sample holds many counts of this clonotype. The CDR3 DNA follows: TGTGCCAGCATCCCAGGGTTGAATTCACCCCTCCACTTT. As protein: CASIPGLNSPLHF. The chain has TRBV2 and TRBJ1-6, with a tentative D call TRBD1 (5 bases). CDR1 and CDR2 (germline): SNHLY, FYNNEI. The ends were cut back, 7 bases at V and 7 bases at J, with 11 bases in the middle. The CDR3 totals 13 residues.